This TCR beta chain was retrieved from a study of CD8+CD57+ T cells in acquired aplastic anemia. This clonotype was observed many times. Using genomic DNA as the template, TCR beta VDJ and CDR3 profiling was carried out. TCRdb independently ran MiXCR on the reads; one entry per CDR3 protein. This table holds 150,000 to 200,000 distinct CDR3 sequences, approximately 44% found once. The CDR3 has 16 amino acids. In germline, CDR1 is SGHTA, CDR2 FQGNSA. V was clipped by 1 base and J by 8 bases; unmatched bases: 7. By flow cytometry, patients selected for sequencing had shown an expansion of CD8+CD57+ cells. Among the patients, none had received any therapy at the time of blood sampling.

The sequence came from a human donor with aplastic anemia. The specimen sequenced was sorted CD4+, CD8+, or CD8+CD57+ T cells (not recorded which) from PBMCs. The J gene is TRBJ2-1, the V gene TRBV7-2; 11 bases line up with TRBD2. CDR3 sequence: CASSLGASGRFDEQFF. In DNA, the CDR3 is TGTGCCAGCAGCTTAGGCGCTAGCGGGAGGTTCGATGAGCAGTTCTTC. Variable domain in full (rest from reference TRBV7-2 and TRBJ2-1): GAGVSQSPSNKVTEKGKDVELRCDPISGHTALYWYRQSLGQGLEFLIYFQGNSAPDKSGLPSDRFSAERTGGSVSTLTIQRTQQEDSAVYLCASSLGASGRFDEQFFGPGTRLTVL.